These 13 T cell receptor beta chains originate from one sample sequenced in a study of Ad26.COV2.S vaccination and SARS-CoV-2 variants. Indicated treatment: 19 received Ad26.COV2.S at low or high dose, single or two shots; about 5 received placebo; per-sample allocation not given. Repertoires come from day 63 after the first vaccine or placebo injection. Profiling relied on immunoSEQ multiplex PCR, and the TCRdb table lists in-frame clones only, not all of them. The repertoire consists of about 680,000 clones, with roughly 90% occurring once and the leading ten covering roughly 1.5%. Sequencing was performed on peripheral blood, taken in a trial of Ad26.COV2.S vaccine versus placebo. These TCRs come from a person between 18 and 65 years old who received the Ad26.COV2.S COVID-19 vaccine or a placebo.

The V and J genes are TRBV6-6 and TRBJ2-1, with 8 bases that match TRBD2. V trimming: 2 bases; J trimming: 7 bases; junction bases outside the gene matches: 10. The germline CDR1 and CDR2 sequences are MNHNY and SVGAGI (reference sequence). This CDR3 spans 16 amino acids. The CDR3 reads CASSYSGGGRRNEQFF. The CDR3 DNA reads as TGTGCCAGCAGTTACAGTGGCGGGGGGAGGAGGAATGAGCAGTTCTTC.

This clone was seen a few times. The DNA of the CDR3 is TGTGCCAGCAGTTACTCGCGGGGGTTGAATTCACCCCTCCACTTT. This sequence encodes CASSYSRGLNSPLHF. V and J are TRBV6-5 and TRBJ1-6, with D tentatively TRBD1 (5 bases). Trimming cost V 0 bases and J 7 bases, with 10 bases left between them. Germline V gene data show CDR1 as MNHEY and CDR2 as SVGAGI. The CDR3 totals 15 residues.

The V call is TRBV5-1, the J call TRBJ2-1, with 9 bases aligning to TRBD1. Germline lookup yields CDR1 SGHRS and CDR2 YFSETQ. J was trimmed by 7 bases and V by 4 bases; bases with no gene match: 6. This CDR3 spans 14 amino acids. The CDR3 loop reads CASSPQGQGNEQFF. In DNA, the CDR3 is TGCGCCAGCAGCCCGCAAGGACAGGGGAATGAGCAGTTCTTC.

The chain recombines TRBV19 with TRBJ2-5; TRBD1 or TRBD2 may be the D gene (6 bases each). The V and J ends lost 7 bases and 4 bases respectively, with 19 bases between them. CDR1 is LNHDA, CDR2 SQIVND, per germline (reference sequence). This CDR3 region has 15 residues. This chain's CDR3 is CASTQRGALRETQYF. The CDR3 nucleotides read TGTGCCAGTACCCAAAGGGGGGCCCTTCGAGAGACCCAGTACTTC. The full variable domain, completed using reference TRBV19 and TRBJ2-5, is DGGITQSPKYLFRKEGQNVTLSCEQNLNHDAMYWYRQDPGQGLRLIYYSQIVNDFQKGDIAEGYSVSREKKESFPLTVTSAQKNPTAFYLCASTQRGALRETQYFGPGTRLLVL.

J is TRBJ1-2 and V is TRBV12-3 or TRBV12-4; D is undetermined. This CDR3 has 12 residues. The ends were cut back, 7 bases at V and 6 bases at J, with 12 bases in the middle. CDR3 sequence: CASTLSLDGYTF. The CDR3 DNA reads as TGTGCCAGCACCCTCTCCCTAGATGGCTACACCTTC.

A few counts support this clone. V is TRBV19 and J is TRBJ2-2; TRBD2 aligns across 7 bases. The CDR3 is 17 amino acids. V lost 4 bases to trimming and J lost 6 bases; unmatched junction nucleotides: 14. The germline V gene has CDR1 LNHDA and CDR2 SQIVND (reference sequence). DNA of the CDR3: TGTGCCAGTAGTACTACCGCCGCGGGGGAGTACGCCGGGGAGCTGTTTTTT. Its translation is CASSTTAAGEYAGELFF.

This chain connects TRBV18 to TRBJ2-1; 7 nucleotides match TRBD1. With 0 bases clipped from V and 7 bases from J, the junction kept 6 bases outside the gene matches. Germline V gene sequence: CDR1 KGHSH, CDR2 LQKENI. The CDR3 runs to 15 residues. For the CDR3, the DNA is TGTGCCAGCTCACCACCGGGAGCAGGGGGAAATGAGCAGTTCTTC. This translates into CASSPPGAGGNEQFF.

This chain uses TRBV30 with TRBJ1-1; no definite D call. Germline loops: CDR1 GTSNPN, CDR2 SVGIG (reference sequence). Trimming shortened V by 2 bases and J by 1 base, and 8 bases separated the two germline ends. This CDR3 contains 13 residues. The CDR3 DNA sequence: TGTGCCTGGAGTTTGGCTGCGAACACTGAAGCTTTCTTT. Protein sequence: CAWSLAANTEAFF.

The rearrangement uses TRBV5-1 and TRBJ2-5; the D gene is possibly TRBD1 (5 bases). CDR1 is SGHRS, CDR2 YFSETQ, per germline. Between the trimmed V and J ends, which lost 0 bases and 4 bases, there was a span of 16 bases. CDR3 length: 16 residues. CDR3: CASSLEGRASAETQYF. For the CDR3, the DNA is TGCGCCAGCAGCTTGGAGGGCAGGGCGAGTGCAGAGACCCAGTACTTC.

To note about this clone: Other DNA sequences in this sample translate to the same CDR3. This sequence joins TRBV15 and TRBJ1-4, with D possibly being TRBD1 (6 bases). The V gene's germline CDR1 is LNHNV and CDR2 YYDKDF (reference sequence). Trimming took off 0 bases at V and 2 bases at J, with 7 bases between the two ends. The CDR3 covers 15 residues. The chain's CDR3 is CATSRDQGTNEKLFF. In DNA, the CDR3 is TGTGCCACCAGCAGAGATCAGGGGACTAATGAAAAACTGTTTTTT.

The chain has TRBV3-1 (or the pseudogene TRBV3-2) and TRBJ1-5; 8 bases fit TRBD1. Germline values: CDR1 LGHDT, CDR2 YNNKEL (reference sequence). The CDR3 is 16 amino acids. Trimming took 4 bases from V and 2 from J; bases not matched to a gene: 7. CDR3 sequence: CASSPQGARGNQPQHF. Written as DNA, the CDR3 is TGTGCCAGCAGCCCGCAGGGGGCGCGGGGCAATCAGCCCCAGCATTTT.

The chain recombines TRBV6-5 with TRBJ2-2; TRBD2 agrees at 8 bases. The junction had 7 bases not matched to a gene; V was cut back by 8 bases and J by 5 bases. The CDR3 has 14 amino acids. Germline CDR1 reads MNHEY; CDR2 reads SVGAGI. The CDR3 sequence: CASLGGLGTGELFF. CDR3 nucleotide sequence: TGTGCCAGCCTAGGGGGACTAGGAACCGGGGAGCTGTTTTTT.

The rearrangement joins TRBV6-1 to TRBJ2-2, with D possibly matching TRBD2 (6 bases). Germline V lookup: CDR1 MNHNS, CDR2 SASEGT. Trimming took off 3 bases at V and 4 bases at J, with 9 bases between the two ends. The CDR3 totals 14 residues. In nucleotides, the CDR3 is TGTGCCAGCAGTGAGCCCGGGAGCACCGGGGAGCTGTTTTTT. Its protein is CASSEPGSTGELFF.